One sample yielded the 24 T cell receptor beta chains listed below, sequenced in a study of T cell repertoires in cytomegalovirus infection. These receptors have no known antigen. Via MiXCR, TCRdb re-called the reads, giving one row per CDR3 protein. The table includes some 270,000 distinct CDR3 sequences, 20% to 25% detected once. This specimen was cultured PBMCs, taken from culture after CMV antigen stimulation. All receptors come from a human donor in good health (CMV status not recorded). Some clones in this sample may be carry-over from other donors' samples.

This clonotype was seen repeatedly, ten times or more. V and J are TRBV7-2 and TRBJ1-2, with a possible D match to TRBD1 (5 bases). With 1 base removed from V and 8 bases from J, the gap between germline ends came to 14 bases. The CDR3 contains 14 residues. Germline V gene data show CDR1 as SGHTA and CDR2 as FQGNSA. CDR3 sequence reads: CASSLVVQDNGYTF. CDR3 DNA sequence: TGTGCCAGCAGCTTAGTGGTACAGGATAACGGCTACACCTTC. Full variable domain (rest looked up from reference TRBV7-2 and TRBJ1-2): GAGVSQSPSNKVTEKGKDVELRCDPISGHTALYWYRQSLGQGLEFLIYFQGNSAPDKSGLPSDRFSAERTGGSVSTLTIQRTQQEDSAVYLCASSLVVQDNGYTFGSGTRLTVV.

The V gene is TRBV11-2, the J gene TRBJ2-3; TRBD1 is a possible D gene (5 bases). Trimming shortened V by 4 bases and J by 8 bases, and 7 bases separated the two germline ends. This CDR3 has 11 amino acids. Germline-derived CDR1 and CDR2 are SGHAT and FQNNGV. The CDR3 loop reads CASSYRGTQYF. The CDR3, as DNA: TGTGCCAGCAGCTATAGGGGTACGCAGTATTTT.

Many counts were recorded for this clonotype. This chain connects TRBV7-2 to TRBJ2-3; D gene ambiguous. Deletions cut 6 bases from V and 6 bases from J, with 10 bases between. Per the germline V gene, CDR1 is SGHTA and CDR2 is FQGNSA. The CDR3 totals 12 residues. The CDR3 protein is CASRPEGDTQYF. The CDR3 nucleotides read TGTGCCAGCAGACCAGAAGGGGATACGCAGTATTTT. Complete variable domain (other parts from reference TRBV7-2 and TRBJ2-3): GAGVSQSPSNKVTEKGKDVELRCDPISGHTALYWYRQSLGQGLEFLIYFQGNSAPDKSGLPSDRFSAERTGGSVSTLTIQRTQQEDSAVYLCASRPEGDTQYFGPGTRLTVL.

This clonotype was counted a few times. CDR3 bases: TGTGCCAGCAGTCGGAGGGAGGGCCGCGACGAGCAGTACGTC. It encodes CASSRREGRDEQYV. The chain links TRBV6-6 to TRBJ2-7; 7 bases align to TRBD2. Unmatched junction bases numbered 9, after V lost 5 bases and J lost 5 bases. Germline assignment: CDR1 MNHNY and CDR2 SVGAGI (reference sequence). CDR3 size: 14 residues.

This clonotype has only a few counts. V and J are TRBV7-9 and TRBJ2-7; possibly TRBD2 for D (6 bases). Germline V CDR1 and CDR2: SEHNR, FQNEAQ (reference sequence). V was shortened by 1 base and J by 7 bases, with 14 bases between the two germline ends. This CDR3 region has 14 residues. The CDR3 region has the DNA TGTGCCAGCAGCTTAGTTAACGGGAGTGGGGAGCAGTACGTC. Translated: CASSLVNGSGEQYV.

The CDR3 loop reads CASSEALVSANGELFF. In DNA form, the CDR3 reads TGTGCCAGCAGTGAAGCGCTGGTTAGCGCTAACGGGGAGCTGTTTTTT. The chain employs TRBV6-1 and TRBJ2-2, with a possible D match to TRBD2 (5 bases). Germline loops: CDR1 MNHNS, CDR2 SASEGT. CDR3 length equals 16 residues. Trimming left V 0 bases short and J 7 bases short, with 15 bases between.

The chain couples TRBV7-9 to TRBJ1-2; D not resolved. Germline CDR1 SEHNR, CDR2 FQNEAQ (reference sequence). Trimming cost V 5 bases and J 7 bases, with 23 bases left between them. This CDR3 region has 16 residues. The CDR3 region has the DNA TGTGCCAGCAGCCCAATACCGGGAGGTGGGCCCCCTGGCTACACCTTC. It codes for CASSPIPGGGPPGYTF.

The chain's CDR3 is CASSIGTLPIQETQYF. CDR3 sequence (DNA): TGTGCCAGTAGTATCGGGACTCTACCAATACAAGAGACCCAGTACTTC. J is TRBJ2-5 and V is TRBV19; possibly TRBD2 for D (6 bases). Between the trimmed V and J ends, which lost 3 bases and 2 bases, there was a span of 16 bases. Germline CDR1 and CDR2: LNHDA and SQIVND (reference sequence). CDR3 size: 16 residues.

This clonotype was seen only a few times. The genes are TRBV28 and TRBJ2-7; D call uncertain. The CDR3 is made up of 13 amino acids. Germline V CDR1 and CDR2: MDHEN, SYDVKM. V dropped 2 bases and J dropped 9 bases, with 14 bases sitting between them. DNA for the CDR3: TGTGCCAGCAGTTTAAAGGTGGCAGGCCTGCAGTACTTC. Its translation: CASSLKVAGLQYF.

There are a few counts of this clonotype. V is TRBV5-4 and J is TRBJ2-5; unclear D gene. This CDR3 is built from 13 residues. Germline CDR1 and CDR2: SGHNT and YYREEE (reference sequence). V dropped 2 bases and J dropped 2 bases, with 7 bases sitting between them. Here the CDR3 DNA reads TGTGCCAGCAGCTTCCCAGGACAAGAGACCCAGTACTTC. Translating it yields CASSFPGQETQYF.

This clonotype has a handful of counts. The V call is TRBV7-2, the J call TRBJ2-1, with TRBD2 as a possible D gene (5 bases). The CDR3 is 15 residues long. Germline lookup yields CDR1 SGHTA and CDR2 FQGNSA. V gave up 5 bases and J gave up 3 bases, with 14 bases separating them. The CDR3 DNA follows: TGTGCCAGCAGCCCGCGGGTCGTAGGCTACAATGAGCAGTTCTTC. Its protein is CASSPRVVGYNEQFF. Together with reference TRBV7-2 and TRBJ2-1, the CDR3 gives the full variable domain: GAGVSQSPSNKVTEKGKDVELRCDPISGHTALYWYRQSLGQGLEFLIYFQGNSAPDKSGLPSDRFSAERTGGSVSTLTIQRTQQEDSAVYLCASSPRVVGYNEQFFGPGTRLTVL.

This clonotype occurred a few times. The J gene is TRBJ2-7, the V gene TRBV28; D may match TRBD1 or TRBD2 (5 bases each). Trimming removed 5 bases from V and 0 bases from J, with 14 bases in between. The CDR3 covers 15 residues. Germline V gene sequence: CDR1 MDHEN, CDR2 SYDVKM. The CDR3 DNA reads TGTGCCAGCAGTCGCGTCTGGGACGGCTCCTACGAGCAGTACTTC. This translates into CASSRVWDGSYEQYF.

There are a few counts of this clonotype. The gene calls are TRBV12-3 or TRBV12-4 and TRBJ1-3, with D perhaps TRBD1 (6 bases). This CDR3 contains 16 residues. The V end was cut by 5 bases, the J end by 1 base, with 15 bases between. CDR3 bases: TGTGCCAGCAGTCCCTCTACAGGGAAATCTGGAAACACCATATATTTT. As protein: CASSPSTGKSGNTIYF.

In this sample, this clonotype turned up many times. CDR3 nucleotides: TGTGCCAGCAGCTTAGATCTTTCCAGGGGGCAGCCCCAGCATTTT. Protein: CASSLDLSRGQPQHF. V and J are TRBV7-9 and TRBJ1-5, with 7 bases that match TRBD1. Germline V gene lookup returns CDR1 SEHNR and CDR2 FQNEAQ (reference sequence). With 1 base clipped from V and 7 bases from J, the junction kept 7 bases outside the gene matches. The CDR3 runs to 15 residues.

This CDR3 is CASGLVPKGHVNEKLFF. Written as DNA, the CDR3 is TGTGCTAGTGGTTTGGTACCTAAGGGACACGTTAATGAAAAACTGTTTTTT. This rearrangement joins TRBV12-5 to TRBJ1-4; tentatively, D is TRBD1 (6 bases). The CDR3 runs 17 residues. Trimming pared 0 bases from V and 4 bases from J, leaving 15 bases between. Germline CDR1 LGHNT, CDR2 FRNRAP.

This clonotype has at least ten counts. The CDR3, as DNA: TGTGCCAGCAGCCTAAGGGAGACCCAGTACTTC. It encodes CASSLRETQYF. This chain links TRBV28 with TRBJ2-5; D remains ambiguous. The V end was cut by 6 bases, the J end by 5 bases, with 7 bases between. Germline V gene sequence: CDR1 MDHEN, CDR2 SYDVKM. There are 11 residues in the CDR3.

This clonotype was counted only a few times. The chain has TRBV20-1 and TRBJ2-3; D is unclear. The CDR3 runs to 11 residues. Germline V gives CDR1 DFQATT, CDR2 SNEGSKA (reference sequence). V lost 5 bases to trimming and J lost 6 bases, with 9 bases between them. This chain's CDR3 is CSAVHVDTQYF. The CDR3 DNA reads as TGCAGTGCTGTACACGTCGATACGCAGTATTTT.

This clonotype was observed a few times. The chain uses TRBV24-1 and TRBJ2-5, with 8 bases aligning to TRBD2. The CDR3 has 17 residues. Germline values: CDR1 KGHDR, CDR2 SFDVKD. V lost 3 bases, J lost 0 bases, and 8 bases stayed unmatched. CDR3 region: CATSDTGLAGNQETQYF. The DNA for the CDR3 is TGTGCCACCAGTGATACCGGACTAGCCGGGAACCAAGAGACCCAGTACTTC.

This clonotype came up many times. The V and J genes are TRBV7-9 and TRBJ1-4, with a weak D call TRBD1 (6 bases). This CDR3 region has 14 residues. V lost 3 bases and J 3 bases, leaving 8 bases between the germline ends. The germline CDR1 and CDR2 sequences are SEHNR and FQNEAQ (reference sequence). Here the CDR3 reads CASSFRTANEKLFF. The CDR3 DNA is TGTGCCAGCAGCTTTAGGACAGCTAATGAAAAACTGTTTTTT.

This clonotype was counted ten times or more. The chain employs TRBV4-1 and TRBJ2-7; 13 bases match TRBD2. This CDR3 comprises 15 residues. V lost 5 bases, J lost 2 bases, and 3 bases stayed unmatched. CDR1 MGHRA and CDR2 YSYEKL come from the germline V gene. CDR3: CASSFGTSGTYEQYV. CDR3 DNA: TGCGCCAGCAGCTTCGGGACTAGCGGGACCTACGAGCAGTACGTC.

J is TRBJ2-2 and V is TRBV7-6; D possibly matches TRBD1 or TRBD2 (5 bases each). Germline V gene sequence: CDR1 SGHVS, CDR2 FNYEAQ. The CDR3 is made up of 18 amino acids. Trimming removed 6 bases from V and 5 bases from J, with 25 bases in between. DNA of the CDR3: TGTGCCAGCAGTCTTAAGCTGGACCACAGGTCGGGGACCGGGGAGCTGTTTTTT. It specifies CASSLKLDHRSGTGELFF.

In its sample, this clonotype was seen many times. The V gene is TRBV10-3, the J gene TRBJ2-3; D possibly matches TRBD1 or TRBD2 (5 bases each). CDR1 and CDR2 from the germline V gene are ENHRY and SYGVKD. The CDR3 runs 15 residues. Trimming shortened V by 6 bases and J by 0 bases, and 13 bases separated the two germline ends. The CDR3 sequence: CAISSLWDSTDTQYF. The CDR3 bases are TGTGCCATCAGCTCGCTTTGGGACAGCACAGATACGCAGTATTTT.

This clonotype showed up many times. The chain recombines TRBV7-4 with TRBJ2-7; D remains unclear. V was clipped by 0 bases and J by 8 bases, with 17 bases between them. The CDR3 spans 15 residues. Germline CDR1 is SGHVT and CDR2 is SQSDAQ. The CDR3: CASSLAVRSPSQQYV. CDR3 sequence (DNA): TGTGCCAGCAGCTTAGCTGTGCGGAGCCCCTCCCAGCAGTACGTC.

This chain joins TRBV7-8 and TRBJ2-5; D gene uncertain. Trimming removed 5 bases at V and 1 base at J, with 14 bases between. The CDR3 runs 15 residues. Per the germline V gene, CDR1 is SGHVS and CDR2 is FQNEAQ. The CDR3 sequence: CASSPRSDAQETQYF. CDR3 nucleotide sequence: TGTGCCAGCAGCCCCCGATCGGATGCCCAAGAGACCCAGTACTTC.